This entry describes one T cell receptor beta chain. The antigen remains unidentified. The data were taken from a study of OX40 agonist ivuxolimab in advanced cancers. Study at large: Mean age approximately 66 years, range about 23 to 80; around 80% male.

Overall study findings and caveats: Near-lowest levels of clonal expansion characterized partial responders at 0.1-3.0 mg/kg.

Sequencing was performed with immunoSEQ multiplex PCR; in TCRdb, only in-frame clones are kept and a portion is missing. This sample carries about 41,000 clones, approximately 89% of them seen once, and the ten largest clones take under 4%. The V gene lost 0 bases and the J gene lost 3 bases, with 11 bases spanning the gap. Germline V gene lookup returns CDR1 MNHEY and CDR2 SMNVEV (reference sequence). The CDR3 extends over 15 amino acids. Sequencing used CD4+ or CD8+ T cells sorted from blood, obtained in a trial of the OX40 agonist ivuxolimab. The chain links TRBV27 to TRBJ1-2; D gene unclear. The origin of this receptor is an adult with an advanced solid tumor such as melanoma, head and neck, liver or kidney cancer. The CDR3 is CASSLSVGLDYGYTF. The CDR3 DNA follows: TGTGCCAGCAGTTTATCCGTCGGCCTTGACTATGGCTACACCTTC.